These 4 T cell receptor beta chains were sequenced from one sample in a study of T cells expressing NK-cell markers. From the 5' RACE reads, TCRdb lists one entry per CDR3 protein and no DNA. This table holds 550,000 to 600,000 distinct CDR3 sequences. Sequenced sample: blood T cells: a sorted CD56 or NKG2C T cell subset, CD4+ or CD8+ T cells, or bulk PBMC T cells (not recorded which). These receptors were taken from a young man in good health.

This CDR3 reads CASSGGTGLAIYNEQFF. The chain is built from TRBV7-9 and TRBJ2-1; TCRdb designates TRBD2, a call that cannot be tested without DNA. This CDR3 is built from 17 residues. Germline assignment: CDR1 SEHNR and CDR2 FQNEAQ (reference sequence).

The chain couples TRBV29-1 to TRBJ2-5; the D gene TCRdb calls, TRBD1, cannot be checked with no DNA. Germline V gives CDR1 SQVTM, CDR2 ANQGSEA. This CDR3 has 12 residues. This CDR3 reads CSVAQGRQTQYF.

The V call is TRBV28, the J call TRBJ2-1; TCRdb lists TRBD2, though no DNA is available to test this call. In germline, CDR1 is MDHEN, CDR2 SYDVKM. This CDR3 region has 15 residues. CDR3 sequence reads: CASSLPLAGGREQFF.

The chain links TRBV6-5 to TRBJ2-3; the TCRdb D gene call, TRBD2, has no DNA to confirm it. Germline values: CDR1 MNHEY, CDR2 SVGAGI. The CDR3 runs 15 residues. The CDR3 here is CASLPGLGSTDTQYF.